What follows describes a single T cell receptor beta chain. Its matching antigen is unknown. These data come from a study of early T cells in non-severe SARS-CoV-2 infection. Study in general: Sequenced material consisted of bulk RNA (from unsorted whole blood), and chains were unpaired.

The V segment lost 3 bases and the J segment 2 bases; nucleotides outside the gene matches: 8. This CDR3 spans 16 amino acids. Germline CDR1 LGHNA, CDR2 YNFKEQ. Unique molecular identifiers were attached to individual cDNA molecules. One entry per CDR3 protein results from TCRdb running MiXCR on the 5' RACE reads. Of about 37,000 distinct CDR3 sequences listed, 4.5% to 7% are singletons. General study points: Using VDJdb, the matching emphasized anti-spike CD8 responses while missing private and CD4 specificities.

The TCR comes from an adult who was a healthcare worker with PCR-confirmed SARS-CoV-2 infection or an uninfected control (not recorded which). Input material: whole blood. V and J are TRBV4-2 and TRBJ2-3; 7 nucleotides match TRBD2. The CDR3 protein is CASSQELAGNTDTQYF. The CDR3 coding sequence is TGTGCCAGCAGCCAGGAATTAGCGGGTAACACAGATACGCAGTATTTT.